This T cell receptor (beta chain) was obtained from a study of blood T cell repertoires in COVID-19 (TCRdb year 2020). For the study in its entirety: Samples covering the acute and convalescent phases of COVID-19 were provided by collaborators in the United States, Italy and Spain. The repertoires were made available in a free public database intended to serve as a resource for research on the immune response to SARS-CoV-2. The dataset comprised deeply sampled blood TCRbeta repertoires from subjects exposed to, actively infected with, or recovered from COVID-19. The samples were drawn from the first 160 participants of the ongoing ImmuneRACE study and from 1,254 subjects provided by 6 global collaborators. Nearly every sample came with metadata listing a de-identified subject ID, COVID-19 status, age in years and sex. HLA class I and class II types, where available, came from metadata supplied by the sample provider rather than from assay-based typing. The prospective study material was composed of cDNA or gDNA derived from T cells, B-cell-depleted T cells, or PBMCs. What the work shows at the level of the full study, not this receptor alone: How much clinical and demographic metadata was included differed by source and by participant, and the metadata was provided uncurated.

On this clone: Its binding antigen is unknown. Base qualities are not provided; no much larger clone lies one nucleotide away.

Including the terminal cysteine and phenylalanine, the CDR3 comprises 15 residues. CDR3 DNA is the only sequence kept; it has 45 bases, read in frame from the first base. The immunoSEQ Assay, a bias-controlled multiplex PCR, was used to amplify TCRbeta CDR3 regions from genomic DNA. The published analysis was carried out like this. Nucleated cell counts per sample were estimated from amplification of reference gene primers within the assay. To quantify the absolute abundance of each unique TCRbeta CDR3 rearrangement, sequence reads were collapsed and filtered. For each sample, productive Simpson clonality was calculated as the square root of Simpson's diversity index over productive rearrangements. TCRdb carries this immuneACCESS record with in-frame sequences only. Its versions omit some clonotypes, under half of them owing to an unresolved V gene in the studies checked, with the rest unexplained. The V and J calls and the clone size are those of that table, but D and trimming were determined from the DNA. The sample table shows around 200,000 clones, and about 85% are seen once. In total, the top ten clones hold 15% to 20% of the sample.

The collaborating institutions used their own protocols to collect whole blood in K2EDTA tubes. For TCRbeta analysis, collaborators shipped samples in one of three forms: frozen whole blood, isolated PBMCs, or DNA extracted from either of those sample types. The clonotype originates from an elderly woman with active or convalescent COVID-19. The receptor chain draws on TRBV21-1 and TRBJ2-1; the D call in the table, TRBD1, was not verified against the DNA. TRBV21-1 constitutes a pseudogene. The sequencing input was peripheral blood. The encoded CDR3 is CASSKKAGIYNEQFF. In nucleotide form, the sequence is TGTGCCAGCAGCAAAAAGGCAGGGATCTACAATGAGCAGTTCTTC.